A single sample gave rise to the 19 T cell receptor beta chains below, sequenced in a study of T cells in Graves' hyperthyroidism and ophthalmopathy. The TCR beta CDR3 regions underwent amplification using RNA transcripts as the source. TCR CDR3 underwent first-round RT-PCR with the HTBI primer set. TCRdb reprocessed the multiplex PCR reads with MiXCR, giving one entry per CDR3 protein. The sample includes 650,000 to 800,000 distinct CDR3 sequences, about 45% of them seen just once. Sequences were obtained from peripheral blood or thyroid tissue (not recorded which). These receptors were taken from an adult man with Graves' disease, either hyperthyroidism or ophthalmopathy (not recorded which).

V is TRBV11-2 and J is TRBJ2-5; 12 bases line up with TRBD2. This CDR3 is 14 amino acids long. Per germline, CDR1 SGHAT and CDR2 FQNNGV. Trimming removed 6 bases from V and 4 bases from J; junction bases left unmatched: 3. CDR3 coding DNA: TGTGCCAGCAGGAAGGGACTAGCGGGAGAGACCCAGTACTTC. It codes for CASRKGLAGETQYF.

This clonotype was picked up many times. J is TRBJ1-1 and V is TRBV9; D gene ambiguous. Germline CDR1 is SGDLS and CDR2 is YYNGEE. Trimming shortened V by 0 bases and J by 0 bases, and 6 bases separated the two germline ends. The CDR3 is made up of 14 amino acids. The CDR3 coding sequence is TGTGCCAGCAGCGTAGGGCACATGAACACTGAAGCTTTCTTT. It specifies CASSVGHMNTEAFF.

This rearrangement joins TRBV2 to TRBJ1-2; D is possibly TRBD1 (6 bases). The CDR3 length is 14 residues. The germline CDR1 and CDR2 sequences are SNHLY and FYNNEI. The CDR3 sequence: CARDPKQGPYGYTF. CDR3 bases: TGTGCTAGAGATCCAAAACAGGGCCCTTATGGCTACACCTTC.

The chain recombines TRBV19 with TRBJ2-7; D perhaps matches TRBD2 (6 bases). Trimming pared 9 bases from V and 6 bases from J, leaving 21 bases between. The CDR3 consists of 14 residues. The germline CDR1 and CDR2 sequences are LNHDA and SQIVND (reference sequence). CDR3 DNA: TGTGCCAGCAGTTCGAGCGGGCCCCAGGGCGAGCAGTACTTC. Translated: CASSSSGPQGEQYF.

As concerns this clonotype: At one end the junction does not follow the germline gene, possibly because of a read error. This chain connects TRBV7-7 to TRBJ1-2; unclear D gene. Germline V gene data show CDR1 as SSHAT and CDR2 as FNYEAQ (reference sequence). The CDR3 extends over 14 amino acids. Here the CDR3 DNA reads TGTGCTAGCAGCTTAAGAAGGTCCGACTATGGCTACACCTTC. Translating it yields CASSLRRSDYGYTF.

Many counts were recorded for this clonotype. The rearrangement links TRBV29-1 to TRBJ2-7; 8 bases are a match to TRBD1. V lost 5 bases, J lost 0 bases, and 6 bases stayed unmatched. CDR1 is SQVTM, CDR2 ANQGSEA, per germline. The CDR3 is made up of 14 amino acids. In DNA form, the CDR3 reads TGCAGCGTTACCGGGACAGGCTTCTCCTACGAGCAGTACTTC. Translating it yields CSVTGTGFSYEQYF.

This clonotype was observed a single time. Mismatch with germline at one junction end may stem from a read error. The chain recombines TRBV10-3 with TRBJ2-7, with TRBD1 matching 8 bases. This CDR3 contains 15 residues. Germline CDR1 reads ENHRY; CDR2 reads SYGVKD. The DNA for the CDR3 is TGTGCCATCAGTGAGTCGTTTGGACAGGGCTACGAGCAATACTTC. Amino acid sequence: CAISESFGQGYEQYF.

The chain uses TRBV20-1 and TRBJ1-2; a weak D match, TRBD1 (6 bases). This CDR3 has 14 residues. V lost 1 base and J 8 bases, leaving 17 bases between the germline ends. The germline gives CDR1 DFQATT, CDR2 SNEGSKA (reference sequence). The CDR3 sequence: CSARARDTIGGYTF. In DNA, the CDR3 is TGCAGTGCTAGAGCCCGGGACACCATAGGCGGCTACACCTTC.

The chain combines TRBV19 with TRBJ1-2; 11 bases match TRBD1. Germline CDR1 reads LNHDA; CDR2 reads SQIVND (reference sequence). Trimming took 6 bases from V and 2 from J; bases not matched to a gene: 8. The CDR3 sequence is 16 residues long. The CDR3 sequence is CASRSSRDRGNYGYTF. CDR3 nucleotides: TGTGCCAGTAGATCGAGCCGGGACAGGGGGAACTATGGCTACACCTTC.

The rearrangement uses TRBV6-1 and TRBJ1-5; D uncertain. Per germline, CDR1 MNHNS and CDR2 SASEGT. V lost 1 base, J lost 11 bases, and 18 bases lay in between. The CDR3 has 15 residues. CDR3 nucleotide sequence: TGTGCCAGCAGTGAAGGTGGTACAGCCCAAGAGACCCAGCATTTT. It specifies CASSEGGTAQETQHF.

This chain joins TRBV2 and TRBJ1-2, with D uncertain. The CDR3 has 13 amino acids. Looked up from germline, CDR1 is SNHLY and CDR2 is FYNNEI. With 2 bases removed from V and 4 bases from J, the gap between germline ends came to 8 bases. For the CDR3, the DNA is TGTGCCAGCAGTGAACCGACCCGCTATGGCTACACCTTC. It is translated as CASSEPTRYGYTF.

This clonotype was recorded at least ten times. CDR3 DNA sequence: TGTGCCAGCAGCTTAGAGGCGGGAAATCAGCCCCAGCATTTT. Translating gives CASSLEAGNQPQHF. The V call is TRBV7-8, the J call TRBJ1-5, with D unclear. The V gene lost 1 base and the J gene lost 4 bases, with 8 bases spanning the gap. This CDR3 has 14 amino acids. From germline, CDR1 is SGHVS and CDR2 FQNEAQ.

The genes are TRBV10-3 and TRBJ1-5, with 9 bases identical to TRBD1. The CDR3 spans 14 residues. Trimming cost V 10 bases and J 7 bases; bases outside gene matches: 11. CDR1 is ENHRY and CDR2 is SYGVKD in the germline V gene. The CDR3 sequence: CASITTGGVQPQHF. The CDR3 DNA is TGTGCCAGCATAACCACAGGGGGCGTCCAGCCCCAGCATTTT.

As regards this clonotype: The conserved phenylalanine or tryptophan is not found at the CDR3 terminus, so this likely reflects a read error. The gene calls are TRBV7-9 and TRBJ1-1; D is possibly TRBD1 (5 bases). Trimming pared 5 bases from V and 3 bases from J, leaving 13 bases between. Germline V gene data show CDR1 as SEHNR and CDR2 as FQNEAQ (reference sequence). This CDR3 has 14 amino acids. This CDR3 is CASSRIMGDTEAFL. DNA of the CDR3: TGTGCCAGCAGCCGTATCATGGGGGACACTGAAGCTTTCCTT.

The rearrangement joins TRBV7-4 to TRBJ2-2, with D possibly TRBD1 on 6 matching bases. Looked up from germline, CDR1 is SGHVT and CDR2 is SQSDAQ. This CDR3 region has 14 residues. Deletions cut 3 bases from V and 8 bases from J, with 13 bases between. CDR3 sequence reads: CASSFEGTQGELFF. CDR3 nucleotides: TGTGCCAGCAGCTTTGAGGGGACACAAGGGGAGCTGTTTTTT.

This clonotype was seen ten or more times. V and J are TRBV24-1 and TRBJ1-5, with 7 bases identical to TRBD1. Unmatched junction bases numbered 3, after V lost 2 bases and J lost 0 bases. The CDR3 is made up of 16 amino acids. Germline lookup yields CDR1 KGHDR and CDR2 SFDVKD. DNA for the CDR3: TGTGCCACCAGTGATTCCAGGGGGGCTAGCAATCAGCCCCAGCATTTT. Its translation: CATSDSRGASNQPQHF.

The chain links TRBV20-1 to TRBJ1-6; D is ambiguous. With 1 base removed from V and 7 bases from J, the gap between germline ends came to 8 bases. The germline V gene has CDR1 DFQATT and CDR2 SNEGSKA (reference sequence). The CDR3 loop spans 13 amino acids. Written as DNA, the CDR3 is TGCAGTGCTAGAGTAATAGGCAATTCACCCCTCCACTTT. Residues: CSARVIGNSPLHF.

This clonotype has just a few counts. The chain joins TRBV20-1 to TRBJ1-4; unclear D gene. V was cut by 0 bases and J by 11 bases, with 16 bases left in between. From germline, CDR1 is DFQATT and CDR2 SNEGSKA (reference sequence). CDR3 length equals 14 residues. The CDR3 bases are TGCAGTGCTAGAGATTCAGGTCCGGGAGGGAAACTGTTTTTT. Amino acid sequence: CSARDSGPGGKLFF.

This clonotype turned up a few times. The genes are TRBV5-8 and TRBJ2-2, with D unclear. Germline CDR1 and CDR2: SGHTS and YDEGEE. Trimming left V 0 bases short and J 6 bases short, with 15 bases between. This CDR3 has 16 residues. CDR3 residues: CASSLAILGLAGELFF. Here the CDR3 DNA reads TGTGCCAGCAGCTTGGCCATTTTGGGCCTGGCCGGGGAGCTGTTTTTT.